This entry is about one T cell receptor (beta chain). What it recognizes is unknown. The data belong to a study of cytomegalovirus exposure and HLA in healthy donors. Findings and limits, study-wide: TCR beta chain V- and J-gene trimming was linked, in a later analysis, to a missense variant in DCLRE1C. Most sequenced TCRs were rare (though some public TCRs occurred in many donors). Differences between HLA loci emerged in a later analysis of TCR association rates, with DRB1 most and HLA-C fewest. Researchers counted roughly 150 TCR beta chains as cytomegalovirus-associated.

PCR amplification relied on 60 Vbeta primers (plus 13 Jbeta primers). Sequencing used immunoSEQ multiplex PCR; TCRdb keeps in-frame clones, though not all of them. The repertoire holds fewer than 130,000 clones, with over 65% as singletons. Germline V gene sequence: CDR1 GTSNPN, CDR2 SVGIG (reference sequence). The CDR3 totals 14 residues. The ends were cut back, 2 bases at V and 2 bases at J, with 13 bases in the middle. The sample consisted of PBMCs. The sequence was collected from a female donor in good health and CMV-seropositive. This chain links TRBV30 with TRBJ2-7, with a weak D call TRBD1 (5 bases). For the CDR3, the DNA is TGTGCCTGGAGTAAGGGGTCAGTGGCCTACGAGCAGTACTTC. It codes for CAWSKGSVAYEQYF.